The present T cell receptor (beta chain) was sequenced within a study of early T cells in non-severe SARS-CoV-2 infection. Germline CDR1 reads SGHDT; CDR2 reads YYEEEE. This CDR3 contains 15 residues. The germline V and J ends were trimmed by 3 bases and 5 bases, with 16 bases remaining between them. This clonotype showed up many times. TCRdb ran MiXCR on the 5' RACE reads and lists one entry per CDR3 protein. The data show under 80,000 distinct CDR3 sequences, 13% seen once. V is TRBV5-6 and J is TRBJ2-3; D might be TRBD1 or TRBD2, each matching 5 bases. The TCR was taken from an adult who was a healthcare worker with PCR-confirmed SARS-CoV-2 infection or an uninfected control (not recorded which). Sequencing input: whole blood. The CDR3 sequence is CASSYSTARGDTQYF. The CDR3, as DNA: TGTGCCAGCAGCTACTCGACAGCCCGGGGAGATACGCAGTATTTT.